This TCR beta chain stems from a study of blood T cells in healthy people across ages. This clonotype was recorded at least ten times. CDR1 and CDR2 from the germline V gene are SQVTM and ANQGSEA. Between the trimmed V and J ends, which lost 6 bases and 0 bases, there was a span of 11 bases. CDR3 length equals 13 residues. Then a second PCR, running about 6 to 12 cycles, was carried out with a sample-barcoded 5' primer and a J-beta primer mix. TCRdb re-called the 5' RACE reads with MiXCR, one entry per CDR3 protein. The sample lists fewer than 800,000 distinct CDR3 sequences, 32% occurring once. This clonotype was obtained from a woman older than 75 in good health. The sequenced sample was blood. V is TRBV29-1 and J is TRBJ1-2; weak D call: TRBD1 (6 bases). CDR3 sequence reads: CSVVDSPNYGYTF. The CDR3 DNA sequence: TGCAGCGTGGTGGACAGTCCTAACTATGGCTACACCTTC.